These 23 T cell receptor beta chains were sequenced from one sample in a study of blood T cell repertoires in COVID-19 (dated by TCRdb to the early 2020s). Library creation used the immunoSEQ multiplex PCR assay. The clones in this table, taken by TCRdb from immuneACCESS, are in-frame only. Not every clone is retained; where verified, under half of the shortfall comes from an unresolved V gene, and the cause of the rest is unknown. The sample table records hundreds of thousands of clones; roughly 87% of these occur just once. In total, the top ten clones hold about 2.1% of the sample. The sample comprised PBMCs or T cells enriched from blood (not recorded which). The receptors come from a woman aged 18-29 years with acute COVID-19.

This CDR3 reads CAISALAERGELFF. The DNA of the CDR3 is TGTGCCATCAGTGCCCTAGCTGAAAGGGGGGAGCTGTTTTTT. The chain has TRBV10-3 and TRBJ2-2, with D perhaps TRBD2 (5 bases). Germline V gene data show CDR1 as ENHRY and CDR2 as SYGVKD. Between the trimmed V and J ends, which lost 4 bases and 8 bases, there was a span of 14 bases. This CDR3 region has 14 residues.

The chain uses TRBV4-1 and TRBJ1-1, with D possibly TRBD1 on 5 matching bases. The CDR3 contains 13 residues. Germline loops: CDR1 MGHRA, CDR2 YSYEKL. Deletions cut 6 bases from V and 5 bases from J, with 13 bases between. The CDR3 DNA reads TGCGCCAGCAGTGGGAGGGAGGGGACTGAAGCTTTCTTT. Its translation: CASSGREGTEAFF.

The rearrangement uses TRBV6-5 and TRBJ2-5; D might be TRBD1 (5 bases). The CDR3 is made up of 13 amino acids. V was pared by 6 bases and J by 2 bases, with 10 bases between. Germline lookup yields CDR1 MNHEY and CDR2 SVGAGI. The CDR3 sequence is CASRKDRQETQYF. The DNA of the CDR3 is TGTGCCAGCAGAAAAGACAGACAAGAGACCCAGTACTTC.

The chain uses TRBV4-1 and TRBJ2-7; the match to TRBD2 covers 10 bases. Trimming took 6 bases from V and 7 from J; bases not matched to a gene: 12. There are 15 residues in the CDR3. Germline CDR1 MGHRA, CDR2 YSYEKL. CDR3 in amino acids: CASSLILAGENEQYF. The CDR3 region has the DNA TGCGCCAGCAGTTTAATTCTAGCGGGAGAGAATGAGCAGTACTTC.

The rearrangement joins TRBV19 to TRBJ1-3; D ambiguous. The CDR3 consists of 16 residues. Deletions cut 4 bases from V and 3 bases from J, with 16 bases between. Per the germline V gene, CDR1 is LNHDA and CDR2 is SQIVND (reference sequence). The CDR3 DNA reads as TGTGCCAGTAGTAGGGCAGGATGGACTCATGGAAACACCATATATTTT. Translated: CASSRAGWTHGNTIYF.

V usage is TRBV7-2 and J usage is TRBJ1-5; D perhaps matches TRBD1 (6 bases). The CDR3 contains 15 residues. Germline CDR1 SGHTA, CDR2 FQGNSA. The V and J ends lost 3 bases and 3 bases respectively, with 12 bases between them. CDR3 loop: CASSLLAGDNQPQHF. The CDR3 coding sequence is TGTGCCAGCAGCTTGTTAGCAGGGGACAATCAGCCCCAGCATTTT.

V is TRBV7-3 and J is TRBJ2-2; no definite D call. The CDR3 extends over 15 amino acids. With 3 bases removed from V and 0 bases from J, the gap between germline ends came to 8 bases. Germline lookup yields CDR1 SGHTA and CDR2 FQGTGA. CDR3 region: CASSFSRSNTGELFF. As DNA, the CDR3 is TGTGCCAGCAGCTTCTCCAGATCGAACACCGGGGAGCTGTTTTTT. Combining the CDR3 with reference TRBV7-3 and TRBJ2-2 gives the whole variable domain GAGVSQTPSNKVTEKGKYVELRCDPISGHTALYWYRQSLGQGPEFLIYFQGTGAADDSGLPNDRFFAVRPEGSVSTLKIQRTERGDSAVYLCASSFSRSNTGELFFGEGSRLTVL.

The chain uses TRBV27 and TRBJ1-5; the D is unclear. Trimming shortened V by 0 bases and J by 5 bases, and 11 bases separated the two germline ends. The germline CDR1 and CDR2 sequences are MNHEY and SMNVEV (reference sequence). CDR3 length equals 15 residues. DNA for the CDR3: TGTGCCAGCAGTTTATCAGTGAAAGCCGATCAGCCCCAGCATTTT. It codes for CASSLSVKADQPQHF.

The gene calls are TRBV5-6 and TRBJ2-3, with 8 positions matching TRBD1. Germline trimming cut 6 bases from V and 4 bases from J; bases unmatched to any gene: 7. The length of the CDR3 is 14 residues. Per the germline V gene, CDR1 is SGHDT and CDR2 is YYEEEE. The CDR3 protein is CASINRGYADTQYF. The CDR3 bases are TGTGCCAGCATAAACAGGGGGTACGCAGATACGCAGTATTTT.

J is TRBJ1-6 and V is TRBV29-1, with 8 bases identical to TRBD1. Germline V gene data show CDR1 as SQVTM and CDR2 as ANQGSEA. V was clipped by 4 bases and J by 10 bases; unmatched bases: 6. The CDR3 sequence is 13 residues long. The CDR3 sequence: CSVAPDRDSPLHF. The CDR3 DNA reads as TGCAGCGTTGCCCCGGACAGGGACTCACCCCTCCACTTT.

The genes are TRBV5-6 and TRBJ2-1, with TRBD2 matching 7 bases. The germline V gene has CDR1 SGHDT and CDR2 YYEEEE. This CDR3 has 12 residues. V shed 4 bases, J shed 15 bases, and the junction held 10 bases outside the gene matches. The CDR3 spells CASSTGRGLWFF. Here the CDR3 DNA reads TGTGCCAGCAGCACTGGGAGGGGATTGTGGTTCTTC.

The V and J genes are TRBV19 and TRBJ1-6, with a possible D match to TRBD1 (6 bases). The CDR3 is made up of 14 amino acids. Germline CDR1 reads LNHDA; CDR2 reads SQIVND (reference sequence). The V end lost 5 bases, the J end lost 7 bases, and 12 bases lay between the germline ends. The CDR3 loop is CASSPTGFNSPLHF. CDR3 DNA sequence: TGTGCCAGTAGTCCCACAGGGTTCAATTCACCCCTCCACTTT.

This clone was picked up one time. This rearrangement joins TRBV7-9 to TRBJ1-5; 9 bases map to TRBD1. Germline CDR1 is SEHNR and CDR2 is FQNEAQ (reference sequence). The CDR3 spans 13 residues. The V and J ends lost 8 bases and 6 bases, in that order; junction bases with no gene match: 5. This chain's CDR3 is CASGGDRVQPQHF. The CDR3 DNA is TGTGCCAGCGGGGGGGACAGGGTTCAGCCCCAGCATTTT. The whole variable domain, remainder taken from reference TRBV7-9 and TRBJ1-5, is DTGVSQNPRHKITKRGQNVTFRCDPISEHNRLYWYRQTLGQGPEFLTYFQNEAQLEKSRLLSDRFSAERPKGSFSTLEIQRTEQGDSAMYLCASGGDRVQPQHFGDGTRLSIL.

CDR3 loop: CASSLYWTTNTGELFF. For the CDR3, the DNA is TGTGCCAGCAGTTTATATTGGACAACGAACACCGGGGAGCTGTTTTTT. V and J are TRBV27 and TRBJ2-2; TRBD1 is a possible D gene (5 bases). CDR1 and CDR2 from the germline V gene are MNHEY and SMNVEV (reference sequence). CDR3 length: 16 residues. V lost 1 base and J lost 0, with 9 bases in between.

The rearrangement uses TRBV11-1 and TRBJ2-3, with D possibly TRBD2 on 5 matching bases. This CDR3 region has 14 residues. The germline V gene encodes CDR1 SGHAT and CDR2 FQDESV (reference sequence). Trimming cost V 2 bases and J 8 bases, with 14 bases left between them. CDR3 nucleotides: TGTGCCAGCAGCTTACCGGGGTACGACATTACGCAGTATTTT. Protein product: CASSLPGYDITQYF.

The CDR3 reads CASSEARPGNTIYF. The CDR3 bases are TGTGCCAGCAGTGAAGCGCGTCCTGGAAACACCATATATTTT. The V and J genes are TRBV2 and TRBJ1-3; unclear D gene. Germline CDR1 reads SNHLY; CDR2 reads FYNNEI. The germline V and J ends were trimmed by 0 bases and 2 bases, with 5 bases remaining between them. This CDR3 region has 14 residues.

The rearrangement uses TRBV7-8 and TRBJ2-5; 8 nucleotides match TRBD2. The CDR3 runs 15 residues. The germline gives CDR1 SGHVS, CDR2 FQNEAQ. With V trimmed by 2 bases and J by 5 bases, 7 bases remained unmatched. DNA for the CDR3: TGTGCCAGCAGCTTATTAAGCGGGGGTTCGGAGACCCAGTACTTC. Protein product: CASSLLSGGSETQYF. Full variable domain (remainder filled in from reference TRBV7-8 and TRBJ2-5): GAGVSQSPRYKVAKRGQDVALRCDPISGHVSLFWYQQALGQGPEFLTYFQNEAQLDKSGLPSDRFFAERPEGSVSTLKIQRTQQEDSAVYLCASSLLSGGSETQYFGPGTRLLVL.

The chain is built from TRBV5-1 and TRBJ2-3; TRBD2 agrees at 15 bases. Germline V gene lookup returns CDR1 SGHRS and CDR2 YFSETQ. Unmatched junction bases numbered 8, after V lost 4 bases and J lost 5 bases. The CDR3 loop spans 17 amino acids. CDR3 region: CASSEGLAGGLVDTQYF. The CDR3 nucleotides are TGCGCCAGCAGCGAAGGACTAGCGGGGGGGCTTGTAGATACGCAGTATTTT. Filled out from reference TRBV5-1 and TRBJ2-3, the complete variable domain reads KAGVTQTPRYLIKTRGQQVTLSCSPISGHRSVSWYQQTPGQGLQFLFEYFSETQRNKGNFPGRFSGRQFSNSRSEMNVSTLELGDSALYLCASSEGLAGGLVDTQYFGPGTRLTVL.

This clone has a handful of counts. The chain recombines TRBV10-3 with TRBJ1-1; tentative D call: TRBD1 (5 bases). The CDR3 is 15 amino acids. CDR1 is ENHRY and CDR2 is SYGVKD in the germline V gene. The V end lost 9 bases, the J end lost 1 base, and 18 bases lay between the germline ends. The CDR3 coding sequence is TGTGCCATAAGACCCGGATCGCAGGGGAACACTGAAGCTTTCTTT. Translation gives CAIRPGSQGNTEAFF.

The chain joins TRBV6-5 to TRBJ2-5; 10 nucleotides agree with TRBD1. CDR1 is MNHEY and CDR2 is SVGAGI in the germline V gene. This CDR3 comprises 14 residues. J was trimmed by 5 bases and V by 4 bases; bases with no gene match: 4. The CDR3 loop is CASSSRQGAETQYF. The CDR3 nucleotides read TGTGCCAGCAGTTCCCGACAGGGGGCCGAGACCCAGTACTTC.

The gene calls are TRBV5-4 and TRBJ2-3; weak D call: TRBD2 (7 bases). With 0 bases removed from V and 4 bases from J, the gap between germline ends came to 15 bases. Germline V lookup: CDR1 SGHNT, CDR2 YYREEE (reference sequence). The CDR3 extends over 16 amino acids. Here the CDR3 DNA reads TGTGCCAGCAGCTTGGGAGGGGCGGGGGCAGCAGATACGCAGTATTTT. This sequence encodes CASSLGGAGAADTQYF.

The chain combines TRBV4-1 with TRBJ1-1, with a weak D call TRBD1 (5 bases). This CDR3 is 14 amino acids long. V lost 5 bases and J 2 bases, leaving 12 bases between the germline ends. CDR1 and CDR2 (germline): MGHRA, YSYEKL. DNA for the CDR3: TGCGCCAGCAGCTGGGTAAGGGGCAACACTGAAGCTTTCTTT. Amino acids: CASSWVRGNTEAFF.

V gene TRBV6-2 or TRBV6-3 combines with J gene TRBJ1-2, with D perhaps matching TRBD1 (6 bases). CDR1 and CDR2 (germline): MNHEY, SVGEGT. This CDR3 has 16 amino acids. Between the trimmed V and J ends, which lost 5 bases and 2 bases, there was a span of 18 bases. CDR3 sequence: CASSQQGIRLNYGYTF. In DNA form, the CDR3 reads TGTGCCAGCAGTCAACAGGGTATTCGGCTCAACTATGGCTACACCTTC.